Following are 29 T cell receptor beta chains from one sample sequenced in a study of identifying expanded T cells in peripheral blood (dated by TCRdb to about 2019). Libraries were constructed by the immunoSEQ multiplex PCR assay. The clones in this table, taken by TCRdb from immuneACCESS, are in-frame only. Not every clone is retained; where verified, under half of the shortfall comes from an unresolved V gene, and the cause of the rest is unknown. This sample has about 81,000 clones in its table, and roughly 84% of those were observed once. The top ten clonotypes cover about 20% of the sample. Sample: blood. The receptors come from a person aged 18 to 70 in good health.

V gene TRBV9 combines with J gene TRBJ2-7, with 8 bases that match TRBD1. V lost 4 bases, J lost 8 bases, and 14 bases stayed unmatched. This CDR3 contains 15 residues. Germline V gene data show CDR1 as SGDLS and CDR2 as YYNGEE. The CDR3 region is CASSPNLPGQEQQYF. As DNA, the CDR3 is TGTGCCAGCAGCCCTAATCTTCCGGGACAGGAGCAGCAGTACTTC.

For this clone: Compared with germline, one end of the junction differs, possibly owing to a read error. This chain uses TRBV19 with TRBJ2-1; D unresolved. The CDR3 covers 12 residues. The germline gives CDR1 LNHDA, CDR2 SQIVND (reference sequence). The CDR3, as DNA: TGTGCCAGTTCCTTCTCCTCCAATGAGCAGTTCTTC. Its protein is CASSFSSNEQFF.

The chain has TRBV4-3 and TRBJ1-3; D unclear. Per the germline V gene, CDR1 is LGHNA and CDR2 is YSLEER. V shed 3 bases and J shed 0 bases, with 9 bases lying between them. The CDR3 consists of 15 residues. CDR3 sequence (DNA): TGCGCCAGCAGCCAGTCACGCCACTCTGGAAACACCATATATTTT. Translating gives CASSQSRHSGNTIYF.

The CDR3 sequence: CASSPRLVAETQYF. In DNA, the CDR3 is TGCGCCAGCAGCCCACGTTTAGTGGCGGAGACCCAGTACTTC. This chain connects TRBV4-1 to TRBJ2-5; no clear D. Looked up from germline, CDR1 is MGHRA and CDR2 is YSYEKL. V was trimmed by 4 bases and J by 5 bases, leaving 14 bases between them. The CDR3 has 14 residues.

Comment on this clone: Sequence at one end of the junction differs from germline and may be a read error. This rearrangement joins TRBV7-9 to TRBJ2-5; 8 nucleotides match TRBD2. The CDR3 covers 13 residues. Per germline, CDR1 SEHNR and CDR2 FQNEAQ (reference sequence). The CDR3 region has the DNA TGTGCCAGCAGCTTAGAACTTCCGGGACTAGTGCACTTC. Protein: CASSLELPGLVHF.

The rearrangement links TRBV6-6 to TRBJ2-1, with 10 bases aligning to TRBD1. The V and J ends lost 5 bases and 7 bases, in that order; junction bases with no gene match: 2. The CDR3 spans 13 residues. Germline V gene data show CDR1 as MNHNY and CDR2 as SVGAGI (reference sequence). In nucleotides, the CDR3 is TGTGCCAGCAGTCGGGGACAGGGGAATGAGCAGTTCTTC. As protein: CASSRGQGNEQFF.

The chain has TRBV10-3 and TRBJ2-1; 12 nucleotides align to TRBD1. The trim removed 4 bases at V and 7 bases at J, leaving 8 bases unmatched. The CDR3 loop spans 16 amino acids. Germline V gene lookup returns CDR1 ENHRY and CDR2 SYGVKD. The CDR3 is CAISGGTGGARNEQFF. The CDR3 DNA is TGTGCCATCAGTGGAGGGACAGGGGGCGCGAGGAATGAGCAGTTCTTC.

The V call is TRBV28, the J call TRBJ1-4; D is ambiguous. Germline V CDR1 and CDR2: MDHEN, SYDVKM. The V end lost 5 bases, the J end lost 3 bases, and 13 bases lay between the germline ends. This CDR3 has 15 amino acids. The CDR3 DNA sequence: TGTGCCAGCAGTCCCCCTAACGGTGCTAATGAAAAACTGTTTTTT. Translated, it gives CASSPPNGANEKLFF.

The CDR3 DNA reads TGTGCCAGCAGCCTAAACAGGGGTGGCGAAAAACTGTTTTTT. This encodes CASSLNRGGEKLFF. The chain recombines TRBV11-2 with TRBJ1-4; 7 bases are shared with TRBD1. This CDR3 is built from 14 residues. V gave up 5 bases and J gave up 8 bases; unmatched junction bases: 8. CDR1 and CDR2 from the germline V gene are SGHAT and FQNNGV.

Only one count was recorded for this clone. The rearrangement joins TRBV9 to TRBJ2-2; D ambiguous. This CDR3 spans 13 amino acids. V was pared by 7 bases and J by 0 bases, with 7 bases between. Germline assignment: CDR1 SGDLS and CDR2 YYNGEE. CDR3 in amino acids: CASQLSNTGELFF. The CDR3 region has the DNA TGTGCCAGCCAGCTCTCGAACACCGGGGAGCTGTTTTTT.

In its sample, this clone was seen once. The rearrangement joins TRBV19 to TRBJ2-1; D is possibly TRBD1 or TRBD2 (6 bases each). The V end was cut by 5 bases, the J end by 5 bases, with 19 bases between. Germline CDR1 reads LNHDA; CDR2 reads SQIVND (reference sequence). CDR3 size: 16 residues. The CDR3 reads CASSAYRDTGDNEQFF. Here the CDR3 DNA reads TGTGCCAGTAGTGCCTACCGGGACACGGGGGACAATGAGCAGTTCTTC.

The CDR3 is CASSFGVSNEKLFF. In DNA, the CDR3 is TGTGCCAGCAGCTTCGGGGTGTCTAATGAAAAACTGTTTTTT. The chain is built from TRBV7-2 and TRBJ1-4; D gene unclear. Germline CDR1 SGHTA, CDR2 FQGNSA. V was trimmed by 3 bases and J by 3 bases, leaving 8 bases between them. CDR3 length equals 14 residues.

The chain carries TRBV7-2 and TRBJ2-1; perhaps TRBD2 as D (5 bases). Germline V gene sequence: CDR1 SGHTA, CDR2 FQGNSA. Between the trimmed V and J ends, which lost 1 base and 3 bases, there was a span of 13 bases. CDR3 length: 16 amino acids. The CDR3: CASSLGAEVIYNEQFF. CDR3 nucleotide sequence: TGTGCCAGCAGCTTAGGGGCGGAGGTAATCTACAATGAGCAGTTCTTC. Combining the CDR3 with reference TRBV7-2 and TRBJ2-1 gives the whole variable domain GAGVSQSPSNKVTEKGKDVELRCDPISGHTALYWYRQSLGQGLEFLIYFQGNSAPDKSGLPSDRFSAERTGGSVSTLTIQRTQQEDSAVYLCASSLGAEVIYNEQFFGPGTRLTVL.

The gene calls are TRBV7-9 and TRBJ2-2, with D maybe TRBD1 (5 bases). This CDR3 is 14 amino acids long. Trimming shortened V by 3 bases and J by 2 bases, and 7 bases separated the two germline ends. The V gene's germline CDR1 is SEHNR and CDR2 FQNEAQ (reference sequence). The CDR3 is CASSLTANTGELFF. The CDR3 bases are TGTGCCAGCAGCTTGACAGCTAACACCGGGGAGCTGTTTTTT. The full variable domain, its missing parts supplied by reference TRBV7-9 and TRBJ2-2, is DTGVSQNPRHKITKRGQNVTFRCDPISEHNRLYWYRQTLGQGPEFLTYFQNEAQLEKSRLLSDRFSAERPKGSFSTLEIQRTEQGDSAMYLCASSLTANTGELFFGEGSRLTVL.

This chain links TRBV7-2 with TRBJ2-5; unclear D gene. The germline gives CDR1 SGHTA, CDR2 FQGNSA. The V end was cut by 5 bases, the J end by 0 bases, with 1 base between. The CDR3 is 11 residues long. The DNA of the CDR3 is TGTGCCAGCAGCAACCAAGAGACCCAGTACTTC. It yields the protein CASSNQETQYF.

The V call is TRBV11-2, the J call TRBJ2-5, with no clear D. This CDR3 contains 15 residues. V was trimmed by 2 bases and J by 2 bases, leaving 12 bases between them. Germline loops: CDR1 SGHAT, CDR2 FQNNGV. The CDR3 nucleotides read TGTGCCAGCAGCTTAAATTCGGCAGTACAAGAGACCCAGTACTTC. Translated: CASSLNSAVQETQYF.

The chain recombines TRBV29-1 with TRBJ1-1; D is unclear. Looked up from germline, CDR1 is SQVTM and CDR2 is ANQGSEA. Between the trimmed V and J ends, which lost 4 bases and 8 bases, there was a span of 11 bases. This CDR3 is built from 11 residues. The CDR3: CSVVFGEEAFF. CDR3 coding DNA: TGCAGCGTTGTGTTCGGTGAAGAAGCTTTCTTT.

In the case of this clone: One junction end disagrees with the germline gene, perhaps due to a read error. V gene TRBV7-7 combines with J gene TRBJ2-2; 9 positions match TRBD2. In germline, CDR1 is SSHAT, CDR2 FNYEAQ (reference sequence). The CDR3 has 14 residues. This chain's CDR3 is CASSLSGSGGELFF. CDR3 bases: TGTGCTAGCAGCCTTAGCGGGAGTGGCGGGGAGCTGTTTTTT.

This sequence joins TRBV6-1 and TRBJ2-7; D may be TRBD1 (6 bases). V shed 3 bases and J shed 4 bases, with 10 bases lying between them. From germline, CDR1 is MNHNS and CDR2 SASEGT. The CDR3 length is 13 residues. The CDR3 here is CASSDNQGYEQYF. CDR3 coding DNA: TGTGCCAGCAGTGATAATCAGGGGTACGAGCAGTACTTC.

This CDR3 reads CASSFQVQETQYF. For the CDR3, the DNA is TGTGCCAGCAGCTTCCAGGTTCAAGAGACCCAGTACTTC. The chain recombines TRBV5-4 with TRBJ2-5, with D hard to call. The germline CDR1 and CDR2 sequences are SGHNT and YYREEE (reference sequence). The V end was cut by 2 bases, the J end by 2 bases, with 7 bases between. The CDR3 has 13 residues.

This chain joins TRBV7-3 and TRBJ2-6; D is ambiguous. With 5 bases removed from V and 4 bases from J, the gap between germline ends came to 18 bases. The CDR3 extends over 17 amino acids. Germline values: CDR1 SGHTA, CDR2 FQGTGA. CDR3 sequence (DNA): TGTGCCAGCAGCCCTCTCCGCGAACCGTCCGGGGCCAACGTCCTGACTTTC. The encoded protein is CASSPLREPSGANVLTF.

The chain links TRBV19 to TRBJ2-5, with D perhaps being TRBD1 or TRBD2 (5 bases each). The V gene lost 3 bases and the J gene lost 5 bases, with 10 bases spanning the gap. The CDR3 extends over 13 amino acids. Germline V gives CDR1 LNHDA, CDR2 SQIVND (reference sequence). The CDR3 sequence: CASSIPGTETQYF. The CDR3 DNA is TGTGCCAGTAGTATCCCAGGGACGGAGACCCAGTACTTC. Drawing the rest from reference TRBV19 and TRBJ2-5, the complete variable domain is DGGITQSPKYLFRKEGQNVTLSCEQNLNHDAMYWYRQDPGQGLRLIYYSQIVNDFQKGDIAEGYSVSREKKESFPLTVTSAQKNPTAFYLCASSIPGTETQYFGPGTRLLVL.

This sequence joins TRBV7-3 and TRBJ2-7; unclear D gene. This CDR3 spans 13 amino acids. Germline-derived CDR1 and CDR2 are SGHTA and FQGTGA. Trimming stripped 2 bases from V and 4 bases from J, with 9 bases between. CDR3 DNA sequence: TGTGCCAGCAGCTTAGCGCCGTGGTACGAGCAGTACTTC. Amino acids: CASSLAPWYEQYF.

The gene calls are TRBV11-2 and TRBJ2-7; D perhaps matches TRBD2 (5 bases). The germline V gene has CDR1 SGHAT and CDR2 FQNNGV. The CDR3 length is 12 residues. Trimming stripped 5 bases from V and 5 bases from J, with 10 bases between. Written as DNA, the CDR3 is TGTGCCAGCAGCCGCCTTAGCGACGAGCAGTACTTC. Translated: CASSRLSDEQYF.

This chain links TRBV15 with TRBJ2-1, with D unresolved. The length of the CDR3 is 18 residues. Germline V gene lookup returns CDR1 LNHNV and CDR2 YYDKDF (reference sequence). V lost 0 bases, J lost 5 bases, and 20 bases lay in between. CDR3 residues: CATSRDLADETRNNEQFF. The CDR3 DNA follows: TGTGCCACCAGCAGAGACCTGGCGGATGAAACCCGAAACAATGAGCAGTTCTTC.

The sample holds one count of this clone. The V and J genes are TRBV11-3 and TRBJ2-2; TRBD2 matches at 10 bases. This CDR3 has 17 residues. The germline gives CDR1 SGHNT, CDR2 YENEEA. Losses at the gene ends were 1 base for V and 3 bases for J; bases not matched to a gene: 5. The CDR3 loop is CASSLGLAGADTGELFF. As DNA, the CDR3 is TGTGCCAGCAGCTTAGGGCTAGCGGGAGCGGACACCGGGGAGCTGTTTTTT.

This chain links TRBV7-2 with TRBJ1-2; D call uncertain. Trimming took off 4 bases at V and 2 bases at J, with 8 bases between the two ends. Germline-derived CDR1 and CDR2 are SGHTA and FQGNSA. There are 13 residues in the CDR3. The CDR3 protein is CASSSRRNYGYTF. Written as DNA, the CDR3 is TGTGCCAGCAGCTCCCGTCGGAACTATGGCTACACCTTC.

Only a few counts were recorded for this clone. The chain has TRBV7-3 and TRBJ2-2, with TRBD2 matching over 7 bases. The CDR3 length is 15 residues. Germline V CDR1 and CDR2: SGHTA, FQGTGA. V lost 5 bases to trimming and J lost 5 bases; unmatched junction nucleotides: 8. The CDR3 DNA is TGTGCCAGCAGCCCGGGAGCGGGACGGACCGGGGAGCTGTTTTTT. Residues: CASSPGAGRTGELFF. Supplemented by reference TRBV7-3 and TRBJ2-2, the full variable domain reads GAGVSQTPSNKVTEKGKYVELRCDPISGHTALYWYRQSLGQGPEFLIYFQGTGAADDSGLPNDRFFAVRPEGSVSTLKIQRTERGDSAVYLCASSPGAGRTGELFFGEGSRLTVL.

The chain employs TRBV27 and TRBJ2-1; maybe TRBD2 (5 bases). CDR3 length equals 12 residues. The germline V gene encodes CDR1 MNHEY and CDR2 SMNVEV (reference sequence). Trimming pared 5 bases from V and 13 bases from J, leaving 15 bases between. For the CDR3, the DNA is TGTGCCAGCAGTGTAGGACTGAATGCACAGTTCTTC. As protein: CASSVGLNAQFF.